The present T cell receptor (beta chain) was sequenced within a study of blood T cell repertoires in COVID-19. Clones were sequenced by immunoSEQ multiplex PCR, and TCRdb holds only the in-frame ones, with some missing. In the table there are fewer than 300,000 clones, about 68% of which are singletons. This TCR was recovered from an elderly woman with acute or convalescent COVID-19. The specimen was peripheral blood.

CDR3 sequence reads: CATRGTALMNTEAFF. The DNA for the CDR3 is TGTGCCACAAGAGGGACAGCACTCATGAACACTGAAGCTTTCTTT. The rearrangement links TRBV27 to TRBJ1-1; 7 bases fit TRBD1. The CDR3 is 15 residues long. Trimming took 10 bases from V and 0 from J; bases not matched to a gene: 11. CDR1 is MNHEY, CDR2 SMNVEV, per germline (reference sequence).